The entry below describes one T cell receptor beta chain. The source of the sample is a study of blood T cell repertoires in COVID-19. At the level of the study: Italy, Spain and the United States were the sources of the convalescent and acute COVID-19 samples.

Germline values: CDR1 SGHDT, CDR2 YYEEEE. This CDR3 region has 15 residues. J was trimmed by 3 bases and V by 1 base; bases with no gene match: 4. Clones were sequenced by immunoSEQ multiplex PCR, and TCRdb holds only the in-frame ones, with some missing. The sample has about 220,000 clones, approximately 80% seen once. This receptor was taken from a woman aged 55-69 years who had recovered from COVID-19. The chain recombines TRBV5-6 with TRBJ2-5; 9 bases are shared with TRBD1. The specimen was peripheral blood. The CDR3 DNA is TGTGCCAGCAGCTTGTTCCGGACAGGGGAAGAGACCCAGTACTTC. This sequence encodes CASSLFRTGEETQYF.